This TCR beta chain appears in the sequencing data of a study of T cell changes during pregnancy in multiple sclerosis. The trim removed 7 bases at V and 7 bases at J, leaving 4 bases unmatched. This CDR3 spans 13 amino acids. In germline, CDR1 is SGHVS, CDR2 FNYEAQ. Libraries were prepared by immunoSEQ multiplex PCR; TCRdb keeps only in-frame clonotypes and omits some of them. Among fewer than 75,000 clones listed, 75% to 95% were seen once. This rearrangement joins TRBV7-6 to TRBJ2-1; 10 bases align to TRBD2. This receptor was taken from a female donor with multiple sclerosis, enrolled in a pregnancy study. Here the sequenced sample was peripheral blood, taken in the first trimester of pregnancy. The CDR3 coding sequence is TGTGCCAGCACAGCGGGGGGGCCTAATGAGCAGTTCTTC. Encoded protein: CASTAGGPNEQFF.